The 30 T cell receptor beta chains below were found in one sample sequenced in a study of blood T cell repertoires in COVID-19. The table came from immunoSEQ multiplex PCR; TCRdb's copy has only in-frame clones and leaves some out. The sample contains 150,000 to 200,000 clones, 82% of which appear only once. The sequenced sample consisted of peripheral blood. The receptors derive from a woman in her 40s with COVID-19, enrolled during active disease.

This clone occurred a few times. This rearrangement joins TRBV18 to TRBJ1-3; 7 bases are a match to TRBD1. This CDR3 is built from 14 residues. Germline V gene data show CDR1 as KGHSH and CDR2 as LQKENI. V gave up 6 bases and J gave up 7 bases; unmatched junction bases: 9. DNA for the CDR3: TGTGCCAGCTCTCGACAGGGAGAAGGTAACACCATATATTTT. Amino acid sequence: CASSRQGEGNTIYF.

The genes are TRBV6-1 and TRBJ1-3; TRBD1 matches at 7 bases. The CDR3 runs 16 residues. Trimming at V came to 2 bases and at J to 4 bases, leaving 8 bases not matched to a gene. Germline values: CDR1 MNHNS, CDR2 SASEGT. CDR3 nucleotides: TGTGCCAGCAGTGAAAAGGTTGCGACAGGGGGAAACACCATATATTTT. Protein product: CASSEKVATGGNTIYF.

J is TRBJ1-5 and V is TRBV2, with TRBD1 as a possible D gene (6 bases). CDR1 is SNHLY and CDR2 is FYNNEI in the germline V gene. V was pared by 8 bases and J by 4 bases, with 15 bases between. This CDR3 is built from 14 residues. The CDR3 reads CASGDKGQNQPQHF. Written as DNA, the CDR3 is TGTGCCAGCGGGGACAAGGGGCAGAATCAGCCCCAGCATTTT.

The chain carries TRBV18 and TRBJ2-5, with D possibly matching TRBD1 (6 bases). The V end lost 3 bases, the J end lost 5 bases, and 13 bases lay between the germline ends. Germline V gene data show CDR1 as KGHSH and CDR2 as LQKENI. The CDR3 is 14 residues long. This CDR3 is CASSPTRQGETQYF. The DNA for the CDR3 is TGTGCCAGCTCACCCACAAGGCAGGGGGAGACCCAGTACTTC.

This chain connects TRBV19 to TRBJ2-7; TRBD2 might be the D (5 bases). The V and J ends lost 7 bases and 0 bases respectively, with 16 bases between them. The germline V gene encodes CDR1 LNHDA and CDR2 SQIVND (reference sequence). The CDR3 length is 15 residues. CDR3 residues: CASTPASGSSYEQYF. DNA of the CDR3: TGTGCCAGTACCCCGGCCAGCGGTAGCTCCTACGAGCAGTACTTC.

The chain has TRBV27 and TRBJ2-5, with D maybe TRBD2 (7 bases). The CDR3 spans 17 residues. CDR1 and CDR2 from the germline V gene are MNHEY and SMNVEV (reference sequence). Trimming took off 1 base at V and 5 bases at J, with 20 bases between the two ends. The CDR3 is CASSLYRLRGAPETQYF. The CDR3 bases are TGTGCCAGCAGTTTATATCGGCTTCGGGGGGCACCGGAGACCCAGTACTTC.

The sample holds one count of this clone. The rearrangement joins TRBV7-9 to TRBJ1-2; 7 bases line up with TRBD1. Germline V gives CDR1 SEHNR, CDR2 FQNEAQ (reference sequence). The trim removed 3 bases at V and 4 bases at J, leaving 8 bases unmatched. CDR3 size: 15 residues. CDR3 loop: CASSFPSGTAYGYTF. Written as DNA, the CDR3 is TGTGCCAGCAGCTTCCCATCCGGGACAGCCTATGGCTACACCTTC.

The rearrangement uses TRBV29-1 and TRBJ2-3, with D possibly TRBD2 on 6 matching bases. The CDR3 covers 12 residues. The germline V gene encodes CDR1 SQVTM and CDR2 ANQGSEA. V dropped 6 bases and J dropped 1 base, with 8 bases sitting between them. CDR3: CSVREGTDTQYF. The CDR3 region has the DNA TGCAGCGTGCGGGAAGGCACAGATACGCAGTATTTT.

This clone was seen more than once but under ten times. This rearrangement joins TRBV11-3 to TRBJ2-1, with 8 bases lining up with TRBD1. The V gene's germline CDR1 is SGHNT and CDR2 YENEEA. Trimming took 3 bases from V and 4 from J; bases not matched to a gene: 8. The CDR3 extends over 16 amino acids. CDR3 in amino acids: CASSLGTRGPYNEQFF. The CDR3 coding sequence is TGTGCCAGCAGCTTGGGGACCAGGGGGCCATACAATGAGCAGTTCTTC.

DNA of the CDR3: TGTGCCAGCAGTTCCGCCGGGACTAGCGGGAGAATAAAGTACGAGCAGTACTTC. Translated, it gives CASSSAGTSGRIKYEQYF. The V call is TRBV28, the J call TRBJ2-7; TRBD2 agrees at 14 bases. The CDR3 extends over 18 amino acids. Germline CDR1 MDHEN, CDR2 SYDVKM. V was pared by 4 bases and J by 4 bases, with 12 bases of the junction left unmatched.

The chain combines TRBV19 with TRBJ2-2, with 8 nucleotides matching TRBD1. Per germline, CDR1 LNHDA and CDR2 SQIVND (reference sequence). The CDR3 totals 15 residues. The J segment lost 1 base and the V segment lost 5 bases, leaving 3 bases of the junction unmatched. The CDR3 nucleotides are TGTGCCAGTAGTGTCGGACAGGGGAACACCGGGGAGCTGTTTTTT. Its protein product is CASSVGQGNTGELFF. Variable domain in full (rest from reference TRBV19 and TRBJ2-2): DGGITQSPKYLFRKEGQNVTLSCEQNLNHDAMYWYRQDPGQGLRLIYYSQIVNDFQKGDIAEGYSVSREKKESFPLTVTSAQKNPTAFYLCASSVGQGNTGELFFGEGSRLTVL.

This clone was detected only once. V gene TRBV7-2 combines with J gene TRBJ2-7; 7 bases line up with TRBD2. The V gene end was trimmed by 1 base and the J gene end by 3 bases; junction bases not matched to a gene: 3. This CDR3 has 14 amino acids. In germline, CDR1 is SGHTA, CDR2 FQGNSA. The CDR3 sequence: CASSLGTRHYEQYF. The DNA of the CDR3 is TGTGCCAGCAGCTTAGGGACTAGGCACTACGAGCAGTACTTC.

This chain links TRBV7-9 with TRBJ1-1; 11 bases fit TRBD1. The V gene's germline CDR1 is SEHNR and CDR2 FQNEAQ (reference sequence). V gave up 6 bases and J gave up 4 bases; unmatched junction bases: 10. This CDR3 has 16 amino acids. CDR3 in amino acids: CASRPNIGTGGTEAFF. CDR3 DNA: TGTGCCAGCAGACCGAACATTGGGACAGGGGGCACTGAAGCTTTCTTT.

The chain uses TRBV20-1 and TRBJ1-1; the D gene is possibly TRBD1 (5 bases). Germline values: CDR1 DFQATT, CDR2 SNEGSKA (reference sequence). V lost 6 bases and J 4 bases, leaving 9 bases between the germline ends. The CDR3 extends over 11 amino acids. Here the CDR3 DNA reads TGCAGTGCCCGCAGGGTCACTGAAGCTTTCTTT. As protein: CSARRVTEAFF.

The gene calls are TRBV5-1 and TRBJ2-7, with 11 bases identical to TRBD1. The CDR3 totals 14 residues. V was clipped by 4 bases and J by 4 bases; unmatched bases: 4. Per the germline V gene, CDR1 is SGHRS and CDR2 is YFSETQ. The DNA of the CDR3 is TGCGCCAGCAGCCTCGGGACAGGGGGTTACGAGCAGTACTTC. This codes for CASSLGTGGYEQYF.

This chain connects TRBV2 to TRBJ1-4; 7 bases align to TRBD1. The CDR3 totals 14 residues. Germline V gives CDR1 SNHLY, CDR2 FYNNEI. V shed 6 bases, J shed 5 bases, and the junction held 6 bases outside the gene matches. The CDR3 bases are TGTGCCAGCAGCCGACAGGGACAGAATGAAAAACTGTTTTTT. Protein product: CASSRQGQNEKLFF.

CDR3 in amino acids: CASSLTGFNEQFF. The DNA of the CDR3 is TGTGCCAGCAGTCTGACAGGGTTCAATGAGCAGTTCTTC. The chain is built from TRBV27 and TRBJ2-1; TRBD1 matches 7 bases. V was clipped by 5 bases and J by 6 bases; unmatched bases: 4. Germline-derived CDR1 and CDR2 are MNHEY and SMNVEV (reference sequence). The CDR3 runs to 13 residues.

CDR3 in DNA: TGCGCCAGCAGCTTGAGCGACGGGAGGGCCGTGAATGAGCAGTTCTTC. Its protein is CASSLSDGRAVNEQFF. The chain combines TRBV5-1 with TRBJ2-1, with TRBD2 matching 8 bases. CDR1 and CDR2 from the germline V gene are SGHRS and YFSETQ. This CDR3 comprises 16 residues. V lost 1 base to trimming and J lost 7 bases; unmatched junction nucleotides: 10.

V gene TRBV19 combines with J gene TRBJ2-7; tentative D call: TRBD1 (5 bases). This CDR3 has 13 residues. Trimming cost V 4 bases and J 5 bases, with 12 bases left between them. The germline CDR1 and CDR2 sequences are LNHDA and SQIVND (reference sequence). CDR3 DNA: TGTGCCAGTAGTACAGGGTTTGGCGACGAGCAGTACGTC. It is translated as CASSTGFGDEQYV.

The CDR3 sequence: CASSPTVAKNIQYF. In DNA, the CDR3 is TGTGCCAGCAGCCCTACGGTAGCCAAAAACATTCAGTACTTC. The rearrangement links TRBV9 to TRBJ2-4; D remains ambiguous. Germline lookup yields CDR1 SGDLS and CDR2 YYNGEE. Trimming stripped 4 bases from V and 0 bases from J, with 8 bases between. The CDR3 covers 14 residues.

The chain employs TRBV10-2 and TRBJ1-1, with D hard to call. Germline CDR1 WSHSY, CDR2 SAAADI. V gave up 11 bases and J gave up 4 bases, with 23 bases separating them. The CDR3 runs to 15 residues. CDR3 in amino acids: CAAHSSSPGGTEAFF. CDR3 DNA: TGCGCCGCCCACTCAAGCTCACCAGGAGGCACTGAAGCTTTCTTT.

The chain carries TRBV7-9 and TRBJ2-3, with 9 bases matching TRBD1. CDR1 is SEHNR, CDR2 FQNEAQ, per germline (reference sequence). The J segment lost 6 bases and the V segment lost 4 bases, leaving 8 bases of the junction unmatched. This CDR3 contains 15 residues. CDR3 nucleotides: TGTGCCAGCAGCTACCCCGGGACAGGGACCGATACGCAGTATTTT. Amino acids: CASSYPGTGTDTQYF.

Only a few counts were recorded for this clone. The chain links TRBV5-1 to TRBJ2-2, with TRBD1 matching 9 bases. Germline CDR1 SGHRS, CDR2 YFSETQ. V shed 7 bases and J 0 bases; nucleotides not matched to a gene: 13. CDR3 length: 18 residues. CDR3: CASVSDRGMSANTGELFF. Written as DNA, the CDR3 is TGCGCCAGCGTTAGCGACAGGGGGATGTCAGCGAACACCGGGGAGCTGTTTTTT.

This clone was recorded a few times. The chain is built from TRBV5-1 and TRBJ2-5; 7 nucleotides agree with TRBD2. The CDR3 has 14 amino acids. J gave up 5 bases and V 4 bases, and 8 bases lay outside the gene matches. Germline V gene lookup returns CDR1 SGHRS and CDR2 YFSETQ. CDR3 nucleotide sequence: TGCGCCAGCAGCGACGCGGGAGTTAGGGAGACCCAGTACTTC. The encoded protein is CASSDAGVRETQYF.

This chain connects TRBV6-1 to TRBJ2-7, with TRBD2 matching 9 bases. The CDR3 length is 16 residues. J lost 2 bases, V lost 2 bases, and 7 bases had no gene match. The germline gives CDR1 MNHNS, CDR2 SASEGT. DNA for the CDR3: TGTGCCAGCAGTGAAAGGGGGAGCGGGAGGACCTACGAGCAGTACTTC. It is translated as CASSERGSGRTYEQYF.

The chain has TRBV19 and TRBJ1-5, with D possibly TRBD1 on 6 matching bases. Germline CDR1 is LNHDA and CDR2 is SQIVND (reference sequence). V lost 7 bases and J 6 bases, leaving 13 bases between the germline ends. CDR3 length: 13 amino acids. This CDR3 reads CASTIGQFQPQHF. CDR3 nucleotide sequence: TGTGCCAGTACCATAGGACAGTTTCAGCCCCAGCATTTT.

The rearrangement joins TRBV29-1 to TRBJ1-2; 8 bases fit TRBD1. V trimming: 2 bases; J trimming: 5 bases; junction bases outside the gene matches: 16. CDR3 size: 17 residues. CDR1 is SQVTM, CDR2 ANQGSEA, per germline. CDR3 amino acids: CSVEQPNNRGLRYGYTF. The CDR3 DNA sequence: TGCAGCGTTGAACAACCAAACAACAGGGGGTTGAGGTATGGCTACACCTTC.

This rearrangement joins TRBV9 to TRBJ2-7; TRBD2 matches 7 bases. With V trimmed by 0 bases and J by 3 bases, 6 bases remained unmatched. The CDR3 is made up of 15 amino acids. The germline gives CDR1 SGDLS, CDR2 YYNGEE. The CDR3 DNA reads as TGTGCCAGCAGCGTAGAGGCTAGCGGACTCTACGAGCAGTACTTC. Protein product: CASSVEASGLYEQYF.

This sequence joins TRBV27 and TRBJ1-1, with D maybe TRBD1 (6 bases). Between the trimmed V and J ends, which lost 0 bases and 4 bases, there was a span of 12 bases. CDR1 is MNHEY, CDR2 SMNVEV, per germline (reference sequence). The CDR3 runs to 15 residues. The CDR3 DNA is TGTGCCAGCAGTTTATCGGGGGCCTTAGGCACTGAAGCTTTCTTT. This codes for CASSLSGALGTEAFF.

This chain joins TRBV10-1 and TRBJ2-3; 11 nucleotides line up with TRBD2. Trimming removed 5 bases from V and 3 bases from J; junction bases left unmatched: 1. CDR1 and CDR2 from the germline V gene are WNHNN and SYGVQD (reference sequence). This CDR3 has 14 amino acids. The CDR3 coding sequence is TGCGCCAGCAGTAGGACTAGCGGGACAGATACGCAGTATTTT. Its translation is CASSRTSGTDTQYF.